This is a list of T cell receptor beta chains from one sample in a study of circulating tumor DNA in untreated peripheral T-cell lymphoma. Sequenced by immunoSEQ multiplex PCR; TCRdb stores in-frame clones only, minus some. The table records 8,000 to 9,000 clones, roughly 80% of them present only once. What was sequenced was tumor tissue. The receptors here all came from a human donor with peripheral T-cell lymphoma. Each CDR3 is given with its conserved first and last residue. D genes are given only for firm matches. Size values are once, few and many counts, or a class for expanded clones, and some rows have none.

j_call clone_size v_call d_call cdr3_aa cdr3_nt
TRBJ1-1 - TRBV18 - CASSPRGSTEAFF TGTGCCAGCTCACCACGAGGGTCCACTGAAGCTTTCTTT
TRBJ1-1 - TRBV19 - CASTSPSGLGNTEAFF TGTGCCAGTACCTCCCCGTCAGGGCTGGGGAACACTGAAGCTTTCTTT
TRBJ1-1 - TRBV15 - CATSRDLSIDSTEAFF TGTGCCACCAGCAGAGATCTATCTATCGACAGCACTGAAGCTTTCTTT
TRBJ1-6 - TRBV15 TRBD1 CATSRDRQGNSPLHF TGTGCCACCAGCAGAGATAGACAGGGGAATTCACCCCTCCACTTT
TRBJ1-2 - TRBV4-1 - CASSPAPSNYGYTF TGCGCCAGCAGCCCCGCCCCCTCAAACTATGGCTACACCTTC
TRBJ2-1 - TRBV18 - CASSHSQGETYNEQFF TGTGCCAGCTCACATTCCCAGGGTGAGACCTACAATGAGCAGTTCTTC
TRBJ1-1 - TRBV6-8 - CASSYSPGQTNTEAFF TGTGCCAGCAGTTACTCGCCCGGGCAAACGAATACTGAAGCTTTCTTT
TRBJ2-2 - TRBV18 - CASSPMIRGFTGELFF TGTGCCAGCTCACCAATGATTCGGGGCTTCACCGGGGAGCTGTTTTTT
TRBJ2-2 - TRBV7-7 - CASSPTEANTGELFF TGTGCCAGCAGTCCGACTGAGGCGAACACCGGGGAGCTGTTTTTT
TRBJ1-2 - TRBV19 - CASTLRAAGYGYTF TGTGCCAGTACCCTTAGAGCGGCGGGCTATGGCTACACCTTC
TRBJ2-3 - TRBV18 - CASSAQGSITDTQYF TGTGCCAGCTCTGCCCAGGGGTCCATCACAGATACGCAGTATTTT
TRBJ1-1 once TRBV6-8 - CASSPSPLNTEAFF TGTGCCAGCAGTCCATCTCCATTGAACACTGAAGCTTTCTTT
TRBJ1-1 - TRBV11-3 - CASSFSSPLNEAFF TGTGCCAGCAGCTTTTCGTCTCCCCTTAATGAAGCTTTCTTT
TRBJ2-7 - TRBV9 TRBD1 CASSVFPGQSYEQYF TGTGCCAGCAGCGTATTTCCGGGACAGAGCTACGAGCAGTACTTC
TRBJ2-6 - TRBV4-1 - CASSQEGGPSPSGANVLTF TGCGCCAGCAGCCAAGAAGGAGGTCCCTCTCCCTCTGGGGCCAACGTCCTGACTTTC
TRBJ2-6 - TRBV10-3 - CAISESRGKAGANVLTF TGTGCCATCAGTGAGAGCAGGGGAAAAGCTGGGGCCAACGTCCTGACTTTC
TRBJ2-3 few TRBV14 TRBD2 CASSQAGGGNTDTQYF TGTGCCAGCAGCCAAGCAGGCGGGGGGAACACAGATACGCAGTATTTT